This TCR beta chain originates from a study of prognosis after radiotherapy for stage I lung cancer. Blood, about 5.5 milliliters, was collected at each of two time points. This CDR3 is 13 amino acids long. Deletions cut 3 bases from V and 7 bases from J, with 9 bases between. Germline V CDR1 and CDR2: MNHNS, SASEGT. Genomic DNA yielded TCR beta CDR3, amplified by two-round multiplex PCR. The first round of PCR was done with primers that matched each TRBV and TRBJ gene. From the multiplex PCR reads, TCRdb called clonotypes with MiXCR, one entry per CDR3 protein. The sample has more than 9,000 distinct CDR3 sequences, approximately 50% seen once.

The specimen comprised PBMCs, sampled before or after stereotactic body radiation therapy (not recorded which). The V and J genes are TRBV6-1 and TRBJ1-4; no definite D call. The clonotype originates from a donor aged 50 or older with non-small cell lung cancer. CDR3 coding DNA: TGTGCCAGCAGTGAGTCAAGGGTTGAAAAACTGTTTTTT. Encoded protein: CASSESRVEKLFF.